These 2 T cell receptor beta chains came from one sample sequenced in a study of blood T cell repertoires in COVID-19. Here immunoSEQ multiplex PCR was the method, and the copy in TCRdb shows in-frame clones only, minus some. The repertoire includes hundreds of thousands of clones, about 88% of them detected once, and 1.4% to 1.5% sits in the top ten. The sequenced sample consisted of PBMCs or T cells enriched from blood (not recorded which). Source of these receptors: a woman aged 18-35 years who had been exposed to COVID-19.

The chain uses TRBV19 and TRBJ1-5; D not certain. The ends were cut back, 0 bases at V and 2 bases at J, with 23 bases in the middle. In germline, CDR1 is LNHDA, CDR2 SQIVND (reference sequence). The CDR3 covers 20 residues. The CDR3 DNA sequence: TGTGCCAGTAGTATAGATCTAGGCCTCGCTAGGGCGGGAGGCAATCAGCCCCAGCATTTT. Protein product: CASSIDLGLARAGGNQPQHF.

This sequence joins TRBV14 and TRBJ2-1; TRBD2 agrees at 8 bases. Germline V lookup: CDR1 SGHDN, CDR2 FVKESK. V lost 2 bases and J lost 4; bases outside the gene matches: 10. This CDR3 comprises 17 residues. Here the CDR3 reads CASSQLGGLAGYNEQFF. The CDR3 bases are TGTGCCAGCAGCCAATTAGGAGGGCTAGCGGGTTACAATGAGCAGTTCTTC.